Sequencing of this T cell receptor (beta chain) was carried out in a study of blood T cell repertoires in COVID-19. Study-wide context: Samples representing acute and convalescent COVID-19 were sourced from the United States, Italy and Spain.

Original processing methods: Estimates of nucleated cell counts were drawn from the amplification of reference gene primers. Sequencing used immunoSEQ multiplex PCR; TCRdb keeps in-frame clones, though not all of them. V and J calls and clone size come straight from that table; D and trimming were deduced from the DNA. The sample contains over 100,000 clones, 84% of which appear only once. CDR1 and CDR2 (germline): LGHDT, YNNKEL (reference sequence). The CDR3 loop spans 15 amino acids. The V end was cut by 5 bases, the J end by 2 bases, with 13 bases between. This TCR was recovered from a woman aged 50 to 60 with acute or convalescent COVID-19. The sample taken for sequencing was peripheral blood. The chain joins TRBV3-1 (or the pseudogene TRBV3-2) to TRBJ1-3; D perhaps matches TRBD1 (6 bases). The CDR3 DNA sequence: TGTGCCAGCAGCGCCGCACAGGGAACTGGAAACACCATATATTTT. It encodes CASSAAQGTGNTIYF.